The T cell receptor beta chain described here comes from a study of blood T cell repertoires in COVID-19. Study as a whole: Sites in the United States, Italy and Spain provided acute and convalescent COVID-19 samples. Sources were T cells, B-cell-depleted T cells, or PBMCs; the material itself was cDNA or gDNA.

The V and J ends lost 5 bases and 9 bases respectively, with 16 bases between them. The CDR3 totals 13 residues. From germline, CDR1 is MNHNY and CDR2 SVGAGI (reference sequence). Original methodology: Researchers report that nucleated cell counts were estimated from reference gene primer amplification. The method was immunoSEQ multiplex PCR; TCRdb's version includes in-frame clones alone and lacks a portion of them. V, J and clone size are those of that table, while D and trimming were read from the DNA. The top ten hold 8% to 10% of the sample, which has roughly 100,000 clones, about four fifths seen once.

The TCR originated in a woman in her 70s with acute or convalescent COVID-19. Sequencing was done on a sample of peripheral blood. V and J are TRBV6-6 and TRBJ1-2, with a possible D match to TRBD1 (6 bases). CDR3: CASSPGQLTSYTF. DNA of the CDR3: TGTGCCAGCAGTCCCGGACAGCTCACGAGCTACACCTTC.